This TCR beta chain was captured by sequencing in a study of response to subunit inactivated influenza vaccine. This clonotype was picked up a small number of times. CDR1 is LGHNA, CDR2 YSLEER, per germline. With V trimmed by 4 bases and J by 5 bases, 7 bases remained unmatched. The CDR3 loop spans 14 amino acids. TCRdb fed the RT-PCR reads into MiXCR, producing one record per CDR3 protein. The sample has more than 450,000 distinct CDR3 sequences; approximately 10% are singletons. This sample also belongs to another study, concerning T cells expressing NK-cell markers. That paper states: UMIs were included in TCR beta cDNA generated by 5'RACE template switching.

The source was PBMCs from blood, collected on the day of vaccination. The receptor's source is a man aged 50 to 59 who received an inactivated influenza vaccine. The chain carries TRBV4-3 and TRBJ1-2; 7 bases are a match to TRBD1. CDR3 DNA sequence: TGCGCCAGCAGCCCCGACAGGGCTACTTATGGCTACACCTTC. As protein: CASSPDRATYGYTF.